This T cell receptor (delta chain) is drawn from a study of Vδ1+ human thymocytes. Study conclusions and caveats: Despite high sort purity, approximately 20% of thymic T cell receptor delta sequences were Vdelta2. Highly polyclonal TRG and TRD repertoires with Gaussian CDR3 length distributions appeared in thymus.

Comment on this clone: Its antigen is undetermined.

After alphabeta T cell depletion, CD3+ Vdelta1+ Vdelta2- thymocytes were sorted. RNA was extracted from the cells and then reverse transcribed. Pooled V-gene forward primers with one constant-region reverse primer generated the CDR3 amplicons by multiplex PCR. TCRdb reanalysed the multiplex PCR reads with CATT. This sample has 23,000 or so delta-chain clones, with about 31% found just once. The CDR3 extends over 28 amino acids. V was pared by 0 bases and J by 0 bases, with 47 bases between. Germline V gives CDR1 TSWWSYY, CDR2 QGS. The V gene is TRDV1, the J gene TRDJ1; D possibly corresponds to TRDD2 (9 bases). The receptor was isolated from a boy under two years old who had congenital heart surgery. Material for sequencing was Vdelta1+ gamma-delta thymocytes from the thymus. Sample subset: FACS-sorted CD3+ TCRalphabeta- TCRVdelta1+ TCRVdelta2- thymocytes. CDR3 DNA: TGTGCTCTTGGGGAACTAACCCCCCCTTCCTACCATCCGACTATCTTGGGGGATTCCGTTCTGTACACCGATAAACTCATCTTT. The encoded protein is CALGELTPPSYHPTILGDSVLYTDKLIF.